These 7 T cell receptor beta chains originate from one sample sequenced in a study of OX40 agonist ivuxolimab in advanced cancers. Using immunoSEQ multiplex PCR, the repertoire was profiled, and TCRdb retains in-frame clones only, with some absent. In the table there are 68,000 or so clones, about 83% of which are singletons. This specimen was CD4+ or CD8+ T cells sorted from blood, taken in a trial of the OX40 agonist ivuxolimab. Every receptor here comes from an adult with an advanced solid tumor such as melanoma, head and neck, liver or kidney cancer.

J is TRBJ1-2 and V is TRBV5-1; no clear D gene. The CDR3 runs to 13 residues. V lost 0 bases and J 10 bases, leaving 13 bases between the germline ends. In germline, CDR1 is SGHRS, CDR2 YFSETQ. DNA for the CDR3: TGCGCCAGCAGCTTGGAGGGCACCCTTACCTACACCTTC. The encoded protein is CASSLEGTLTYTF.

CDR3 protein: CASSADRATYEQYF. The CDR3 bases are TGTGCCAGTAGCGCCGACAGGGCAACCTACGAGCAGTACTTC. The gene calls are TRBV19 and TRBJ2-7; TRBD1 aligns across 7 bases. The CDR3 extends over 14 amino acids. Germline CDR1 reads LNHDA; CDR2 reads SQIVND (reference sequence). The V gene end was trimmed by 6 bases and the J gene end by 2 bases; junction bases not matched to a gene: 7.

The chain is built from TRBV6-6 and TRBJ1-2; 7 bases agree with TRBD1. V lost 3 bases, J lost 3 bases, and 7 bases stayed unmatched. This CDR3 comprises 15 residues. Germline V gene sequence: CDR1 MNHNY, CDR2 SVGAGI (reference sequence). This CDR3 is CASSYRWDSDYGYTF. The CDR3 DNA is TGTGCCAGCAGTTATCGGTGGGACAGTGACTATGGCTACACCTTC.

This chain uses TRBV28 with TRBJ1-2, with 7 bases fitting TRBD1. The germline CDR1 and CDR2 sequences are MDHEN and SYDVKM. The length of the CDR3 is 15 residues. Losses at the gene ends were 2 bases for V and 6 bases for J; bases not matched to a gene: 9. The CDR3 spells CASSLPNRGGHGYTF. DNA for the CDR3: TGTGCCAGCAGTTTACCTAACAGGGGAGGACATGGCTACACCTTC.

V gene TRBV27 combines with J gene TRBJ1-2, with 7 positions matching TRBD1. The CDR3 runs 14 residues. The ends lost 5 bases at V and 8 bases at J; junction bases unmatched: 11. CDR1 is MNHEY, CDR2 SMNVEV, per germline (reference sequence). Here the CDR3 DNA reads TGTGCCAGCAGTCGTACAGGGGCCAAAGGAGGCTACACCTTC. This encodes CASSRTGAKGGYTF.

The chain carries TRBV19 and TRBJ1-1; possibly TRBD1 for D (5 bases). Trimming removed 3 bases from V and 4 bases from J, with 12 bases in between. CDR3 length: 14 residues. Germline-derived CDR1 and CDR2 are LNHDA and SQIVND (reference sequence). CDR3 sequence: CASSILGGPTEAFF. CDR3 in DNA: TGTGCCAGTAGTATCCTTGGGGGACCCACTGAAGCTTTCTTT.

This clone was seen more than once but under ten times. The chain links TRBV9 to TRBJ2-7; 12 bases line up with TRBD2. The V gene's germline CDR1 is SGDLS and CDR2 YYNGEE. After removal of 4 bases from V and 0 bases from J, the junction contained 26 bases not matched to a gene. The CDR3 is made up of 23 amino acids. The CDR3, as DNA: TGTGCCAGCAGCCCAAGGGCAGGGACAGCTGGGACTAGCGGGTTTCGAAGCTCCTACGAGCAGTACTTC. Its protein is CASSPRAGTAGTSGFRSSYEQYF.